The 29 T cell receptor beta chains in this list originate from one sample, sequenced in a study of blood T cell repertoires in COVID-19. TCRdb's table, derived via immunoSEQ multiplex PCR, lists solely in-frame clones and lacks some. The sample contains some 150,000 clones, around 83% of which appear only once. Sequenced input: PBMCs or T cells enriched from blood (not recorded which). The source is a man aged 50 to 60 who had recovered from COVID-19.

The chain has TRBV24-1 and TRBJ1-1, with 11 bases fitting TRBD1. Germline V CDR1 and CDR2: KGHDR, SFDVKD. The junction had 12 bases not matched to a gene; V was cut back by 4 bases and J by 6 bases. This CDR3 has 17 amino acids. DNA of the CDR3: TGTGCCACCAGTGAGTGCCGGGACAGGGGGATGAATGCTGAAGCTTTCTTT. Translation gives CATSECRDRGMNAEAFF.

The gene calls are TRBV3-1 (or the pseudogene TRBV3-2) and TRBJ2-7; D possibly corresponds to TRBD1 (6 bases). From germline, CDR1 is LGHDT and CDR2 YNNKEL (reference sequence). The CDR3 has 16 residues. Trimming pared 4 bases from V and 2 bases from J, leaving 18 bases between. Here the CDR3 reads CASSPARQGYTYEQYF. CDR3 sequence (DNA): TGTGCCAGCAGCCCCGCCCGCCAGGGGTATACCTACGAGCAGTACTTC.

This chain connects TRBV5-1 to TRBJ1-2, with a possible D match to TRBD1 (6 bases). Germline CDR1 is SGHRS and CDR2 is YFSETQ. There are 14 residues in the CDR3. Trimming removed 5 bases from V and 1 base from J, with 12 bases in between. The CDR3, as DNA: TGCGCCAGCAGGCCGGGACACTATAACTATGGCTACACCTTC. Translation gives CASRPGHYNYGYTF.

This rearrangement joins TRBV27 to TRBJ2-7; 9 positions match TRBD1. In germline, CDR1 is MNHEY, CDR2 SMNVEV (reference sequence). The CDR3 has 15 residues. The J segment lost 5 bases and the V segment lost 5 bases, leaving 10 bases of the junction unmatched. This chain's CDR3 is CASSHRDRVVHEQYF. The CDR3 DNA follows: TGTGCCAGCAGTCACCGGGACAGGGTAGTCCACGAGCAGTACTTC.

V usage is TRBV7-5 and J usage is TRBJ1-1; the D call of TRBD1 is as the table states it, not checked on the DNA. TRBV7-5 counts as a pseudogene. CDR3 length equals 13 residues. The CDR3 DNA reads as TGTGCCAAACACAGGGGAATGAACACTGAAGCTTTCTTT. This gives the protein CAKHRGMNTEAFF.

The chain recombines TRBV10-3 with TRBJ1-1; 11 bases are a match to TRBD1. From germline, CDR1 is ENHRY and CDR2 SYGVKD. The trim removed 2 bases at V and 5 bases at J, leaving 4 bases unmatched. The CDR3 runs 15 residues. CDR3 protein: CAISERGQGATEAFF. The DNA of the CDR3 is TGTGCCATCAGTGAGCGAGGACAGGGGGCGACTGAAGCTTTCTTT.

The chain carries TRBV5-4 and TRBJ1-2; D remains unclear. The V end lost 4 bases, the J end lost 0 bases, and 13 bases lay between the germline ends. Per the germline V gene, CDR1 is SGHNT and CDR2 is YYREEE (reference sequence). The CDR3 consists of 15 residues. CDR3 DNA: TGTGCCAGCAGCCCCGACCAAACTACTAACTATGGCTACACCTTC. Its protein is CASSPDQTTNYGYTF.

This clone has a handful of counts. V usage is TRBV24-1 and J usage is TRBJ1-2; D is ambiguous. This CDR3 is built from 11 residues. V shed 7 bases and J shed 5 bases, with 7 bases lying between them. CDR1 and CDR2 from the germline V gene are KGHDR and SFDVKD. This CDR3 reads CATSPGYGYTF. The CDR3 coding sequence is TGTGCCACCAGCCCAGGTTATGGCTACACCTTC.

The chain couples TRBV5-1 to TRBJ1-2, with TRBD1 matching 9 bases. This CDR3 has 14 residues. The V gene's germline CDR1 is SGHRS and CDR2 YFSETQ. V lost 3 bases to trimming and J lost 2 bases; unmatched junction nucleotides: 2. The CDR3 DNA is TGCGCCAGCAGCTACGGACAGGGGAACTATGGCTACACCTTC. Translated: CASSYGQGNYGYTF.

The V gene is TRBV10-2, the J gene TRBJ2-7, with D possibly being TRBD2 (6 bases). The CDR3 is 14 amino acids. Looked up from germline, CDR1 is WSHSY and CDR2 is SAAADI. Trimming took 6 bases from V and 0 from J, leaving 12 bases between them. CDR3 nucleotides: TGCGCCAGCAGGCTAGGGGAGGTCTCCTACGAGCAGTACTTC. As protein: CASRLGEVSYEQYF.

The chain combines TRBV5-1 with TRBJ2-5; TRBD1 matches 10 bases. Trimming cost V 3 bases and J 5 bases; bases outside gene matches: 7. Germline-derived CDR1 and CDR2 are SGHRS and YFSETQ. CDR3 length: 15 amino acids. The CDR3 coding sequence is TGCGCCAGCAGCTCGACGACAGGGGGCATCGAGACCCAGTACTTC. Its translation: CASSSTTGGIETQYF.

The genes are TRBV3-1 (or the pseudogene TRBV3-2) and TRBJ1-6, with D possibly being TRBD1 (5 bases). The CDR3 spans 12 residues. Germline CDR1 and CDR2: LGHDT and YNNKEL (reference sequence). With 6 bases removed from V and 10 bases from J, the gap between germline ends came to 10 bases. CDR3 in DNA: TGTGCCAGCAGGGGTCAGGGCTCACCCCTCCACTTT. It yields the protein CASRGQGSPLHF.

J is TRBJ2-7 and V is TRBV2, with 9 bases aligning to TRBD1. The ends lost 1 base at V and 5 bases at J; junction bases unmatched: 6. Germline CDR1 and CDR2: SNHLY and FYNNEI. This CDR3 has 15 amino acids. CDR3 nucleotides: TGTGCCAGCAGTGAAGGGGACAGGGCTACCGACGAGCAGTACTTC. It encodes CASSEGDRATDEQYF.

The chain uses TRBV28 and TRBJ1-1, with 9 bases identical to TRBD1. The CDR3 covers 15 residues. V was pared by 5 bases and J by 5 bases, with 9 bases of the junction left unmatched. The germline V gene encodes CDR1 MDHEN and CDR2 SYDVKM. As DNA, the CDR3 is TGTGCCAGCAGTATACCGGGACAGGGAAGAACTGAAGCTTTCTTT. Amino acid sequence: CASSIPGQGRTEAFF. Supplemented by reference TRBV28 and TRBJ1-1, the full variable domain reads DVKVTQSSRYLVKRTGEKVFLECVQDMDHENMFWYRQDPGLGLRLIYFSYDVKMKEKGDIPEGYSVSREKKERFSLILESASTNQTSMYLCASSIPGQGRTEAFFGQGTRLTVV.

This clone has only one observation. Here the CDR3 reads CASSSSTGFSGNTIYF. The CDR3 DNA follows: TGTGCCAGCAGCTCCTCGACGGGTTTCTCTGGAAACACCATATATTTT. The chain employs TRBV7-6 and TRBJ1-3; D not resolved. The CDR3 loop spans 16 amino acids. Trimming stripped 4 bases from V and 0 bases from J, with 13 bases between. The germline gives CDR1 SGHVS, CDR2 FNYEAQ.

The chain couples TRBV3-1 (or the pseudogene TRBV3-2) to TRBJ1-2; tentative D call: TRBD1 (6 bases). This CDR3 comprises 14 residues. The germline V gene encodes CDR1 LGHDT and CDR2 YNNKEL (reference sequence). V lost 0 bases and J 4 bases, leaving 9 bases between the germline ends. CDR3 coding DNA: TGTGCCAGCAGCCAAGATCTAGGGGGCTATGGCTACACCTTC. Amino acid sequence: CASSQDLGGYGYTF.

The J gene is TRBJ1-2, the V gene TRBV6-2 or TRBV6-3; TRBD1 aligns across 9 bases. Germline V gene data show CDR1 as MNHEY and CDR2 as SVGEGT. J was trimmed by 6 bases and V by 1 base; bases with no gene match: 6. The CDR3 has 15 amino acids. CDR3 loop: CASSYFTGQGDGYTF. The CDR3 coding sequence is TGTGCCAGCAGTTACTTTACGGGACAGGGAGATGGCTACACCTTC.

This clone was seen a single time. The chain uses TRBV7-9 and TRBJ1-1; possibly TRBD1 for D (6 bases). The germline V and J ends were trimmed by 3 bases and 4 bases, with 15 bases remaining between them. The CDR3 has 15 amino acids. Germline V gives CDR1 SEHNR, CDR2 FQNEAQ (reference sequence). CDR3 in DNA: TGTGCCAGCAGCTTCAGGGGCGGAGGCGGCACTGAAGCTTTCTTT. The encoded protein is CASSFRGGGGTEAFF.

The gene calls are TRBV12-3 or TRBV12-4 and TRBJ2-5; D not certain. Trimming removed 8 bases from V and 5 bases from J, with 9 bases in between. This CDR3 spans 11 amino acids. In DNA, the CDR3 is TGTGCCAGCGGTCGGTCTGAGACCCAGTACTTC. It encodes CASGRSETQYF.

This clone was seen once. The genes are TRBV7-9 and TRBJ1-4; 7 nucleotides line up with TRBD1. J gave up 6 bases and V 6 bases, and 1 base lay outside the gene matches. Per germline, CDR1 SEHNR and CDR2 FQNEAQ (reference sequence). This CDR3 region has 12 residues. The CDR3 sequence: CASRDRDEKLFF. DNA for the CDR3: TGTGCCAGCAGAGACAGGGATGAAAAACTGTTTTTT.

The genes are TRBV7-9 and TRBJ2-7, with D tentatively TRBD1 (5 bases). The CDR3 has 14 residues. The germline V gene encodes CDR1 SEHNR and CDR2 FQNEAQ (reference sequence). The V and J ends lost 1 base and 4 bases respectively, with 11 bases between them. The CDR3 region is CASSLEGAVYEQYF. The CDR3 DNA reads as TGTGCCAGCAGCTTAGAAGGGGCCGTGTACGAGCAGTACTTC.

The chain has TRBV14 and TRBJ1-6; D is uncertain. The CDR3 is 16 residues long. In germline, CDR1 is SGHDN, CDR2 FVKESK. The V end lost 2 bases, the J end lost 6 bases, and 14 bases lay between the germline ends. The CDR3 DNA sequence: TGTGCCAGCAGCCAACACTATGGCAATGCTAATTCACCCCTCCACTTT. Residues: CASSQHYGNANSPLHF.

J is TRBJ1-1 and V is TRBV5-1; 8 nucleotides line up with TRBD1. The ends lost 2 bases at V and 6 bases at J; junction bases unmatched: 6. Germline loops: CDR1 SGHRS, CDR2 YFSETQ. The CDR3 contains 14 residues. CDR3 in DNA: TGCGCCAGCAGCTTCGAGACAGGGGCTCCTGAAGCTTTCTTT. Protein product: CASSFETGAPEAFF.

V and J are TRBV9 and TRBJ2-7, with TRBD2 identical over 11 bases. V dropped 4 bases and J dropped 6; count of bases not matched to a gene: 6. The length of the CDR3 is 14 residues. Germline V gene data show CDR1 as SGDLS and CDR2 as YYNGEE. The CDR3 nucleotides read TGTGCCAGCAGCAGGGGACTAGCGGCGGTCGAGCAGTACTTC. Translation gives CASSRGLAAVEQYF.

This clone was seen ten or more times. In DNA form, the CDR3 reads TGTGCCAGCAGCCAAGATCTGGGGGCTGGGAATACGCAGTATTTT. This translates into CASSQDLGAGNTQYF. The chain uses TRBV3-1 (or the pseudogene TRBV3-2) and TRBJ2-3, with D perhaps matching TRBD1 (6 bases). Between the trimmed V and J ends, which lost 0 bases and 7 bases, there was a span of 14 bases. Germline-derived CDR1 and CDR2 are LGHDT and YNNKEL (reference sequence). This CDR3 has 15 amino acids.

In DNA, the CDR3 is TGTGCCACCAGCGGACCCCTAGGACAGGGGGCGCGGGACGAGCAGTACTTC. This translates into CATSGPLGQGARDEQYF. The chain carries TRBV15 and TRBJ2-7, with TRBD1 identical over 11 bases. Per the germline V gene, CDR1 is LNHNV and CDR2 is YYDKDF (reference sequence). Germline trimming cut 5 bases from V and 5 bases from J; bases unmatched to any gene: 14. This CDR3 comprises 17 residues. Using reference TRBV15 and TRBJ2-7 for the parts outside the CDR3, the full variable domain is DAMVIQNPRYQVTQFGKPVTLSCSQTLNHNVMYWYQQKSSQAPKLLFHYYDKDFNNEADTPDNFQSRRPNTSFCFLDIRSPGLGDTAMYLCATSGPLGQGARDEQYFGPGTRLTVT.

The V call is TRBV28, the J call TRBJ2-7; 7 positions agree with TRBD1. With 3 bases clipped from V and 3 bases from J, the junction kept 2 bases outside the gene matches. The CDR3 contains 13 residues. The V gene's germline CDR1 is MDHEN and CDR2 SYDVKM. The CDR3 DNA sequence: TGTGCCAGCAGTTTGGGACAGTTCTACGAGCAGTACTTC. Its protein is CASSLGQFYEQYF.

The chain recombines TRBV28 with TRBJ2-3; 7 bases align to TRBD2. The CDR3 covers 13 residues. Germline loops: CDR1 MDHEN, CDR2 SYDVKM. With 8 bases clipped from V and 1 base from J, the junction kept 3 bases outside the gene matches. DNA of the CDR3: TGTGCCAGCGTAAGCGGGGGCACAGATACGCAGTATTTT. It is translated as CASVSGGTDTQYF.

The chain has TRBV3-1 (or the pseudogene TRBV3-2) and TRBJ2-1; no reliable D call. V lost 1 base and J 6 bases, leaving 4 bases between the germline ends. Germline assignment: CDR1 LGHDT and CDR2 YNNKEL (reference sequence). The CDR3 contains 12 residues. For the CDR3, the DNA is TGTGCCAGCAGCCAAGTAGTCAATGAGCAGTTCTTC. This gives the protein CASSQVVNEQFF.